The 10 T cell receptor beta chains given below trace back to one sample, sequenced in a study of blood T cell repertoires in COVID-19. Only in-frame clones appear in the TCRdb table, and some are missing; sequencing was by immunoSEQ multiplex PCR. The sample yields some 180,000 clones, around 83% seen once. Sequencing was done on a sample of PBMCs or T cells enriched from blood (not recorded which). The receptors derive from a middle-aged man who had recovered from COVID-19.

The J gene is TRBJ1-6, the V gene TRBV9; the D gene is possibly TRBD1 (6 bases). With 2 bases removed from V and 10 bases from J, the gap between germline ends came to 16 bases. Germline loops: CDR1 SGDLS, CDR2 YYNGEE. The CDR3 spans 15 residues. The CDR3, as DNA: TGTGCCAGCAGCGTGGGGGGGCAAAGCCCATCACCCCTCCACTTT. Translating it yields CASSVGGQSPSPLHF.

This clone was observed a single time. The chain joins TRBV12-3 or TRBV12-4 to TRBJ1-2; 7 bases line up with TRBD1. This CDR3 has 13 amino acids. Unmatched junction bases numbered 3, after V lost 6 bases and J lost 2 bases. CDR3 bases: TGTGCCAGCAGACGGGACAGCAACTATGGCTACACCTTC. It translates to CASRRDSNYGYTF.

This clone counts as medium-sized. This rearrangement joins TRBV29-1 to TRBJ2-5, with D possibly TRBD2 on 5 matching bases. Germline V gene lookup returns CDR1 SQVTM and CDR2 ANQGSEA. Trimming stripped 4 bases from V and 1 base from J, with 10 bases between. The CDR3 has 13 amino acids. CDR3 coding DNA: TGCAGCGTTGGACCCGGGGTCCAAGAGACCCAGTACTTC. This codes for CSVGPGVQETQYF.

V gene TRBV12-5 combines with J gene TRBJ1-1, with D possibly TRBD1 on 5 matching bases. V lost 9 bases and J 1 base, leaving 9 bases between the germline ends. CDR1 and CDR2 (germline): LGHNT, FRNRAP. The CDR3 has 12 amino acids. For the CDR3, the DNA is TGTGCTAGCAGACAGACGAACACTGAAGCTTTCTTT. Protein sequence: CASRQTNTEAFF.

The J gene is TRBJ2-5, the V gene TRBV5-4, with D maybe TRBD2 (5 bases). V gave up 2 bases and J gave up 3 bases, with 14 bases separating them. The CDR3 runs to 15 residues. Germline CDR1 SGHNT, CDR2 YYREEE (reference sequence). The chain's CDR3 is CASSLNVGLEETQYF. The CDR3 DNA is TGTGCCAGCAGCTTAAATGTAGGACTGGAAGAGACCCAGTACTTC. The full variable domain, with the rest looked up from reference TRBV5-4 and TRBJ2-5, is ETGVTQSPTHLIKTRGQQVTLRCSSQSGHNTVSWYQQALGQGPQFIFQYYREEENGRGNFPPRFSGLQFPNYSSELNVNALELDDSALYLCASSLNVGLEETQYFGPGTRLLVL.

The rearrangement uses TRBV5-1 and TRBJ2-3; D is undetermined. This CDR3 is built from 14 residues. The germline CDR1 and CDR2 sequences are SGHRS and YFSETQ. Trimming removed 2 bases at V and 7 bases at J, with 14 bases between. The CDR3 region has the DNA TGCGCCAGCAGCTTTGCGGAGCCCCGAAATACGCAGTATTTT. It encodes CASSFAEPRNTQYF.

This chain connects TRBV29-1 to TRBJ2-1, with TRBD2 matching 7 bases. The CDR3 covers 12 residues. With 6 bases clipped from V and 5 bases from J, the junction kept 4 bases outside the gene matches. Germline V gives CDR1 SQVTM, CDR2 ANQGSEA. In DNA form, the CDR3 reads TGCAGCGTACCTCGGGGGGACAATGAGCAGTTCTTC. Translating it yields CSVPRGDNEQFF.

The chain is built from TRBV5-1 and TRBJ1-1; 9 nucleotides agree with TRBD1. This CDR3 comprises 15 residues. Germline CDR1 SGHRS, CDR2 YFSETQ. The V segment lost 3 bases and the J segment 3 bases; nucleotides outside the gene matches: 6. CDR3 in DNA: TGCGCCAGCAGCTCATGGGACAGGGTGGACACTGAAGCTTTCTTT. It codes for CASSSWDRVDTEAFF.

V gene TRBV4-2 combines with J gene TRBJ2-2, with 13 nucleotides matching TRBD2. The CDR3 length is 18 residues. Germline assignment: CDR1 LGHNA and CDR2 YNFKEQ. The V and J ends lost 4 bases and 4 bases, in that order; junction bases with no gene match: 9. CDR3 region: CASSLRRTSGSVTGELFF. As DNA, the CDR3 is TGTGCCAGCAGCCTTCGCCGGACTAGCGGGAGTGTCACCGGGGAGCTGTTTTTT.

This chain connects TRBV2 to TRBJ1-4; 7 nucleotides match TRBD1. CDR3 size: 14 residues. Germline loops: CDR1 SNHLY, CDR2 FYNNEI. J gave up 5 bases and V 5 bases, and 5 bases lay outside the gene matches. The chain's CDR3 is CASSPDRANEKLFF. The CDR3 region has the DNA TGTGCCAGCAGTCCCGACAGGGCAAATGAAAAACTGTTTTTT.